Listed here is a single T cell receptor beta chain. This sample stems from a study of cytomegalovirus exposure and HLA in healthy donors. Germline V gene lookup returns CDR1 LGHNA and CDR2 YNFKEQ. This CDR3 is 15 amino acids long. V lost 0 bases, J lost 2 bases, and 9 bases lay in between. The PCR had 60 Vbeta and 13 Jbeta primers. Repertoires were generated with immunoSEQ multiplex PCR, while TCRdb's copy carries only in-frame clones and drops some. The sample has roughly 89,000 clones, around 76% seen once. This clonotype originated in a man aged 25-45 years in good health and CMV-seropositive. The specimen sequenced was PBMCs. The gene calls are TRBV4-2 and TRBJ2-3; D is unresolved. The CDR3: CASSQDLQNTDTQYF. Here the CDR3 DNA reads TGTGCCAGCAGCCAAGATCTACAGAACACAGATACGCAGTATTTT.